The 24 T cell receptor beta chains listed next were all sequenced from one sample in a study of human T cells and chemical hapten exposure. Time point specified: patch test 3, about 24 weeks after DPC sensitization. Treatment specified: therapeutic diphenylcyclopropenone sensitization with weekly scalp DPC. TCRdb re-called the RACE reads with MiXCR, one entry per CDR3 protein. Among more than 100,000 distinct CDR3 sequences listed, 10% to 12% were seen once. Source: whole blood, taken in connection with sensitization to the hapten diphenylcyclopropenone (DPC). The receptor source for this set is a woman between 50 and 59 years old with alopecia areata. Some clones in this sample may be carry-over from other donors' samples.

This clonotype was seen more than once but under ten times. V gene TRBV28 combines with J gene TRBJ1-6; D is ambiguous. V was cut by 6 bases and J by 16 bases, with 16 bases left in between. CDR3 length: 12 residues. Germline CDR1 reads MDHEN; CDR2 reads SYDVKM. The DNA for the CDR3 is TGTGCCAGCAGAGATTATACAGAACGTCTCCACTTT. This sequence encodes CASRDYTERLHF.

This clonotype has a count of ten or more. This chain joins TRBV7-9 and TRBJ2-3; a possible D gene is TRBD2 (5 bases). CDR3 length: 13 residues. V was clipped by 7 bases and J by 3 bases, with 11 bases between them. Germline CDR1 reads SEHNR; CDR2 reads FQNEAQ (reference sequence). CDR3 in amino acids: CASISPGTDTQYF. The CDR3 DNA reads as TGTGCCAGCATCTCCCCGGGGACAGATACGCAGTATTTT.

This clonotype has ten or more counts. The chain employs TRBV29-1 and TRBJ2-7, with D maybe TRBD2 (6 bases). Germline loops: CDR1 SQVTM, CDR2 ANQGSEA. CDR3 length: 13 residues. This CDR3 reads CSAVGLSSYEQYF. In DNA form, the CDR3 reads TGCAGTGCCGTGGGACTTTCCTCCTACGAGCAGTACTTC.

The V gene is TRBV7-2, the J gene TRBJ2-1; D might be TRBD2 (5 bases). Between the trimmed V and J ends, which lost 11 bases and 8 bases, there was a span of 19 bases. This CDR3 contains 13 residues. Per the germline V gene, CDR1 is SGHTA and CDR2 is FQGNSA. For the CDR3, the DNA is TGTGCCGGAGGACGAGCCGCAGCCGATGAGCAGTTCTTC. Its protein product is CAGGRAAADEQFF.

The table lists this clonotype with a few counts. The chain combines TRBV29-1 with TRBJ1-4; unclear D gene. The CDR3 consists of 15 residues. Trimming shortened V by 0 bases and J by 10 bases, and 18 bases separated the two germline ends. Germline V gene lookup returns CDR1 SQVTM and CDR2 ANQGSEA. The CDR3: CSVEDSVGAAGKLFF. Written as DNA, the CDR3 is TGCAGCGTTGAAGATAGTGTGGGAGCTGCCGGAAAACTGTTTTTT. The full variable domain, completed using reference TRBV29-1 and TRBJ1-4, is SAVISQKPSRDICQRGTSLTIQCQVDSQVTMMFWYRQQPGQSLTLIATANQGSEATYESGFVIDKFPISRPNLTFSTLTVSNMSPEDSSIYLCSVEDSVGAAGKLFFGSGTQLSVL.

This clonotype was counted a few times. This rearrangement joins TRBV20-1 to TRBJ1-6; D is uncertain. The length of the CDR3 is 14 residues. Germline CDR1 and CDR2: DFQATT and SNEGSKA (reference sequence). Between the trimmed V and J ends, which lost 0 bases and 0 bases, there was a span of 3 bases. CDR3 bases: TGCAGTGCTAGAGACGGCTCCTATAATTCACCCCTCCACTTT. Its protein is CSARDGSYNSPLHF.

V gene TRBV12-3 or TRBV12-4 combines with J gene TRBJ2-5; D gene unclear. V lost 3 bases, J lost 3 bases, and 5 bases lay in between. The CDR3 is 12 amino acids. The CDR3 nucleotides read TGTGCCAGCAGTTTGAGAGAAGAGACCCAGTACTTC. The encoded protein is CASSLREETQYF.

This clonotype was seen more than once but under ten times. V gene TRBV30 combines with J gene TRBJ1-5; a weak D match, TRBD1 (6 bases). Germline CDR1 is GTSNPN and CDR2 is SVGIG (reference sequence). The CDR3 is made up of 14 amino acids. The V end was cut by 0 bases, the J end by 2 bases, with 8 bases between. As DNA, the CDR3 is TGTGCCTGGAGTGTAAGACAGGGCAATCAGCCCCAGCATTTT. Translated, it gives CAWSVRQGNQPQHF.

The chain links TRBV7-9 to TRBJ1-2; D not certain. The germline gives CDR1 SEHNR, CDR2 FQNEAQ (reference sequence). Trimming removed 4 bases from V and 5 bases from J, with 11 bases in between. This CDR3 comprises 13 residues. The CDR3: CASSSAGGYGYTF. CDR3 DNA: TGTGCCAGCAGCTCCGCGGGCGGGTATGGCTACACCTTC.

The table lists this clonotype with a few counts. The rearrangement uses TRBV28 and TRBJ2-7, with D perhaps matching TRBD1 (5 bases). Per the germline V gene, CDR1 is MDHEN and CDR2 is SYDVKM. The CDR3 has 15 amino acids. Trimming took 5 bases from V and 0 from J, leaving 14 bases between them. CDR3 sequence reads: CASSQLDMTSYEQYF. The CDR3 bases are TGTGCCAGCAGTCAATTGGACATGACCTCCTACGAGCAGTACTTC.

The table lists this clonotype with many counts. The chain joins TRBV5-1 to TRBJ2-3; TRBD2 aligns across 8 bases. Per the germline V gene, CDR1 is SGHRS and CDR2 is YFSETQ. The CDR3 is 15 amino acids. J gave up 4 bases and V 0 bases, and 4 bases lay outside the gene matches. The CDR3 sequence is CASSLGAGVPDTQYF. Here the CDR3 DNA reads TGCGCCAGCAGCTTGGGAGCGGGAGTCCCAGATACGCAGTATTTT.

This clonotype was seen a few times. The chain has TRBV6-2 or TRBV6-3 and TRBJ1-5, with D perhaps TRBD1 (5 bases). The CDR3 loop spans 16 amino acids. The V and J ends lost 2 bases and 0 bases respectively, with 11 bases between them. Per germline, CDR1 MNHEY and CDR2 SVGEGT. The CDR3, as DNA: TGTGCCAGCAGTTACGGGGACGGCTATAGCAATCAGCCCCAGCATTTT. Translated: CASSYGDGYSNQPQHF.

This clonotype was counted many times. The CDR3 end shows no conserved phenylalanine or tryptophan, and so a read error is likely. The chain recombines TRBV27 with TRBJ2-7, with 7 nucleotides matching TRBD1. Germline-derived CDR1 and CDR2 are MNHEY and SMNVEV (reference sequence). Unmatched junction bases numbered 11, after V lost 5 bases and J lost 7 bases. CDR3 length: 14 amino acids. Here the CDR3 reads CASSLNPGTDEQYL. Here the CDR3 DNA reads TGTGCCAGCAGTCTTAACCCCGGGACAGATGAGCAGTACCTC.

This clonotype has a count of ten or more. The J gene is TRBJ2-1, the V gene TRBV24-1, with 8 bases aligning to TRBD1. This CDR3 contains 13 residues. Germline loops: CDR1 KGHDR, CDR2 SFDVKD. V was pared by 12 bases and J by 8 bases, with 11 bases of the junction left unmatched. The CDR3 spells CAVQDREVDEQFF. The CDR3 nucleotides are TGTGCCGTCCAGGACAGGGAGGTCGATGAGCAGTTCTTC.

The rearrangement uses TRBV20-1 and TRBJ1-1; 9 nucleotides align to TRBD1. The CDR3 runs 16 residues. Trimming took 3 bases from V and 2 from J; bases not matched to a gene: 10. Germline-derived CDR1 and CDR2 are DFQATT and SNEGSKA (reference sequence). CDR3 sequence (DNA): TGCAGTGCTAGTAAGGTCGGGACAGGGCCCAACACTGAAGCTTTCTTT. Its protein product is CSASKVGTGPNTEAFF.

This clonotype has more than one count but fewer than ten. V is TRBV20-1 and J is TRBJ1-4; D remains unclear. Deletions cut 3 bases from V and 7 bases from J, with 12 bases between. Germline V gene data show CDR1 as DFQATT and CDR2 as SNEGSKA (reference sequence). This CDR3 spans 13 amino acids. As DNA, the CDR3 is TGCAGTGCTAGCTGGGCCGTTGGTGAAAAACTGTTTTTT. It specifies CSASWAVGEKLFF.

This clonotype was seen only a few times. This chain joins TRBV20-1 and TRBJ1-4, with D possibly TRBD1 on 5 matching bases. This CDR3 has 14 amino acids. The germline CDR1 and CDR2 sequences are DFQATT and SNEGSKA (reference sequence). Trimming took 3 bases from V and 0 from J, leaving 8 bases between them. The CDR3 region is CSASRGPTNEKLFF. The CDR3 DNA reads as TGCAGTGCTAGTAGGGGACCAACTAATGAAAAACTGTTTTTT.

This chain connects TRBV12-3 or TRBV12-4 to TRBJ2-3; 10 positions match TRBD2. J lost 3 bases, V lost 6 bases, and 3 bases had no gene match. CDR3 length: 14 amino acids. The CDR3 DNA reads TGTGCCAGCAGCATGACTAGCGGGACAGATACGCAGTATTTT. This translates into CASSMTSGTDTQYF.

This clonotype was counted a few times. The genes are TRBV10-3 and TRBJ2-3, with D possibly matching TRBD1 (6 bases). CDR3 length equals 14 residues. Germline V gene data show CDR1 as ENHRY and CDR2 as SYGVKD. V shed 4 bases and J shed 2 bases, with 10 bases lying between them. The CDR3 here is CAISGTDPTDTQYF. CDR3 nucleotides: TGTGCCATCAGTGGGACAGACCCCACAGATACGCAGTATTTT.

This clonotype has more than one count but fewer than ten. The chain has TRBV13 and TRBJ2-1, with TRBD1 matching over 11 bases. Germline V gives CDR1 PRHDT, CDR2 FYEKMQ (reference sequence). After removal of 5 bases from V and 2 bases from J, the junction contained 5 bases not matched to a gene. The CDR3 consists of 16 residues. The DNA of the CDR3 is TGTGCCAGCAGCGCAAGGACAGGGGGCCCCTACAATGAGCAGTTCTTC. Protein product: CASSARTGGPYNEQFF.

This clonotype was recorded a few times. This chain links TRBV18 with TRBJ1-5, with 7 bases identical to TRBD1. Germline V gene lookup returns CDR1 KGHSH and CDR2 LQKENI. Trimming took 5 bases from V and 1 from J; bases not matched to a gene: 5. The CDR3 consists of 15 residues. CDR3 residues: CASSDLQGSNQPQHF. The DNA of the CDR3 is TGTGCCAGCTCAGATTTACAGGGGAGCAATCAGCCCCAGCATTTT.

The CDR3 region has the DNA TGTGCCAGCAGCTTGGTGCGTATTGACGAGCAGTACTTC. Translation gives CASSLVRIDEQYF. The chain uses TRBV5-5 and TRBJ2-7; no clear D gene. The CDR3 covers 13 residues. Germline CDR1 and CDR2: SGHKS and YYEKEE (reference sequence). V lost 0 bases and J lost 5, with 9 bases in between. Using reference TRBV5-5 and TRBJ2-7 for the parts outside the CDR3, the full variable domain is DAGVTQSPTHLIKTRGQQVTLRCSPISGHKSVSWYQQVLGQGPQFIFQYYEKEERGRGNFPDRFSARQFPNYSSELNVNALLLGDSALYLCASSLVRIDEQYFGPGTRLTVT.

The chain recombines TRBV5-4 with TRBJ2-3; the D is unclear. Trimming shortened V by 4 bases and J by 3 bases, and 9 bases separated the two germline ends. CDR3 length: 13 amino acids. Germline CDR1 and CDR2: SGHNT and YYREEE (reference sequence). The CDR3 DNA sequence: TGTGCCAGCAGCCCCCAAACTACAGATACGCAGTATTTT. Translated: CASSPQTTDTQYF.

The gene calls are TRBV6-2 or TRBV6-3 and TRBJ2-1; 10 bases map to TRBD1. CDR1 is MNHEY, CDR2 SVGEGT, per germline. With 6 bases clipped from V and 9 bases from J, the junction kept 11 bases outside the gene matches. CDR3 size: 15 residues. CDR3 protein: CASSYSGTGVGEQFF. In DNA form, the CDR3 reads TGTGCCAGCAGCTATTCCGGGACAGGGGTGGGTGAGCAGTTCTTC.